This T cell receptor beta chain was profiled in a study of T cells in Graves' hyperthyroidism and ophthalmopathy. Regarding the study as a whole: Most thyroid clonotypes expanded above 0.001 appeared in blood too.

This clonotype was seen more than once but under ten times. The antigen is undetermined. V lost 3 bases, J lost 4 bases, and 12 bases lay in between. CDR1 is DFQATT, CDR2 SNEGSKA, per germline (reference sequence). There are 13 residues in the CDR3. Authors of the study amplified TCR beta CDR3 regions from RNA transcripts. When the TCR CDR3 underwent first-round RT-PCR, the HTBI primer set was used. TCRdb processed the multiplex PCR reads anew with MiXCR; each CDR3 protein has one entry. The table includes over 700,000 distinct CDR3 sequences, around 40% detected once. It was uncontrolled infection, other autoimmune disease, pregnancy or lactation that excluded patients.

This TCR derives from a woman in her 40s with Graves' hyperthyroidism. The sequenced sample was blood. The genes are TRBV20-1 and TRBJ1-1; D not resolved. The CDR3 coding sequence is TGCAGTGCTAGGGCGGTGTTATGCACTGAAGCTTTCTTT. Its translation is CSARAVLCTEAFF.